This T cell receptor (beta chain) was recorded in a study of OX40 agonist ivuxolimab in advanced cancers. Overall study: Patients with hepatocellular carcinoma, melanoma, renal cell or head and neck cancer made up the dose-escalation patients. Under the entry rules, prior anti-PD-1, anti-PD-L1 or anti-CTLA-4 therapy was allowed, and 35% to 40% had some. Study-level results: Low normalized T-cell clonal expansion was additionally recorded for some nonresponders.

Germline assignment: CDR1 GTSNPN and CDR2 SVGIG (reference sequence). J gave up 1 base and V 3 bases, and 5 bases lay outside the gene matches. The CDR3 runs to 14 residues. The protocol was immunoSEQ multiplex PCR, while the TCRdb copy is restricted to in-frame clones and leaves out a portion. The table has under 75,000 clones, about nine tenths seen once. Remarks on this clone: Antigen unknown.

This clonotype was obtained from an adult with an advanced solid tumor such as melanoma, head and neck, liver or kidney cancer. The chain links TRBV30 to TRBJ1-1; TRBD1 aligns across 7 bases. The source material was CD4+ or CD8+ T cells sorted from blood, sampled in a trial of the OX40 agonist ivuxolimab. The CDR3 reads CAWRSGTANTEAFF. The CDR3, as DNA: TGTGCCTGGAGATCCGGGACAGCGAACACTGAAGCTTTCTTT.